The 27 T cell receptor beta chains listed next were all sequenced from one sample in a study of shared clonotypes between healthy human individuals. Naive CD8 cells, CD45RO-negative and positively selected for CCR7, excluded terminally differentiated effector memory CD45RA+ cells. Generated by immunoSEQ multiplex PCR, the TCRdb table keeps only in-frame clones and is missing some. The data contain around 2,000,000 clones, about 95% of them singletons. Input material: naive CD8+ T cells sorted from blood. These receptors all stem from a man aged 18 to 30 in good health.

The V call is TRBV7-8, the J call TRBJ1-2, with a tentative D call TRBD1 (5 bases). The V end lost 0 bases, the J end lost 5 bases, and 7 bases lay between the germline ends. Germline loops: CDR1 SGHVS, CDR2 FQNEAQ. The CDR3 has 13 residues. The CDR3 nucleotides read TGTGCCAGCAGCTTAGCGGGGGAATATGGCTACACCTTC. This codes for CASSLAGEYGYTF.

The V call is TRBV19, the J call TRBJ1-4, with 9 bases lining up with TRBD1. This CDR3 comprises 22 residues. Trimming at V came to 0 bases and at J to 5 bases, leaving 22 bases not matched to a gene. Germline V gives CDR1 LNHDA, CDR2 SQIVND (reference sequence). The CDR3 region has the DNA TGTGCCAGTAGTATAGATCACACCGACAGGGGGTGGATGAAGGGCCAAAATGAAAAACTGTTTTTT. This sequence encodes CASSIDHTDRGWMKGQNEKLFF.

This chain connects TRBV10-3 to TRBJ2-1, with 7 bases that match TRBD2. The V and J ends lost 9 bases and 8 bases, in that order; junction bases with no gene match: 10. Looked up from germline, CDR1 is ENHRY and CDR2 is SYGVKD. The CDR3 loop spans 13 amino acids. The CDR3 bases are TGTGCCATTCGTCTAGCGGAAGTGGATGAGCAGTTCTTC. Its translation is CAIRLAEVDEQFF.

The V and J genes are TRBV9 and TRBJ2-1; 10 bases match TRBD2. The CDR3 contains 17 residues. J was trimmed by 1 base and V by 6 bases; bases with no gene match: 10. The germline V gene has CDR1 SGDLS and CDR2 YYNGEE. The CDR3 sequence: CASTPSGSRYSYNEQFF. The CDR3, as DNA: TGTGCCAGCACCCCTAGCGGGAGCCGATATTCCTACAATGAGCAGTTCTTC.

This clone was counted once. The chain uses TRBV19 and TRBJ2-3; D unclear. The CDR3 runs 14 residues. V lost 7 bases to trimming and J lost 0 bases, with 11 bases between them. Germline V gene sequence: CDR1 LNHDA, CDR2 SQIVND (reference sequence). This CDR3 reads CASKKGESTDTQYF. The DNA of the CDR3 is TGTGCCAGTAAAAAGGGCGAGAGCACAGATACGCAGTATTTT.

The chain has TRBV28 and TRBJ2-5; 8 bases fit TRBD2. V shed 3 bases and J 3 bases; nucleotides not matched to a gene: 9. The germline CDR1 and CDR2 sequences are MDHEN and SYDVKM. CDR3 length equals 16 residues. CDR3 protein: CASSFSGGGLKETQYF. The CDR3 DNA is TGTGCCAGCAGTTTTTCGGGAGGGGGTCTAAAAGAGACCCAGTACTTC.

A single count supports this clone. The chain is built from TRBV27 and TRBJ2-3; TRBD2 agrees at 10 bases. CDR1 is MNHEY and CDR2 is SMNVEV in the germline V gene (reference sequence). The CDR3 is 15 amino acids. With 3 bases clipped from V and 5 bases from J, the junction kept 5 bases outside the gene matches. DNA for the CDR3: TGTGCCAGCAGTTTGGTCAGCGGGGGGGGAGATACGCAGTATTTT. As protein: CASSLVSGGGDTQYF.

Here the CDR3 DNA reads TGTGCCAGCAGACCATTGGGGGGAGCTAACGAGACCCAGTACTTC. This encodes CASRPLGGANETQYF. The V call is TRBV25-1, the J call TRBJ2-5, with D maybe TRBD2 (6 bases). The length of the CDR3 is 15 residues. Trimming removed 6 bases at V and 5 bases at J, with 19 bases between. Germline V CDR1 and CDR2: MGHDK, SYGVNS.

The chain recombines TRBV13 with TRBJ2-1, with 12 bases lining up with TRBD2. Germline assignment: CDR1 PRHDT and CDR2 FYEKMQ (reference sequence). Trimming at V came to 4 bases and at J to 7 bases, leaving 8 bases not matched to a gene. The CDR3 runs to 16 residues. CDR3 nucleotides: TGTGCCAGCAGCTCATCTAGCGGGAGGGTGGTAAATGAGCAGTTCTTC. This gives the protein CASSSSSGRVVNEQFF.

The chain recombines TRBV5-1 with TRBJ2-5; D assignment may be TRBD1 or TRBD2 (5 bases each). CDR3 length equals 16 residues. Trimming left V 1 base short and J 0 bases short, with 13 bases between. Per germline, CDR1 SGHRS and CDR2 YFSETQ. CDR3 protein: CASSLRGAPYQETQYF. The CDR3 DNA follows: TGCGCCAGCAGCTTGAGAGGGGCCCCATACCAAGAGACCCAGTACTTC.

The chain has TRBV7-8 and TRBJ2-3, with D tentatively TRBD1 (6 bases). The V end was cut by 2 bases, the J end by 1 base, with 13 bases between. Germline V lookup: CDR1 SGHVS, CDR2 FQNEAQ. This CDR3 has 16 residues. The chain's CDR3 is CASSLPRGGGTDTQYF. The CDR3 region has the DNA TGTGCCAGCAGCTTACCCCGAGGGGGAGGCACAGATACGCAGTATTTT.

The genes are TRBV5-6 and TRBJ1-4, with 8 positions matching TRBD1. Unmatched junction bases numbered 4, after V lost 0 bases and J lost 6 bases. Per the germline V gene, CDR1 is SGHDT and CDR2 is YYEEEE. CDR3 size: 15 residues. CDR3 sequence: CASSLARGRDEKLFF. Here the CDR3 DNA reads TGTGCCAGCAGCTTGGCCAGGGGGCGAGATGAAAAACTGTTTTTT. The full variable domain, in which reference TRBV5-6 and TRBJ1-4 provide the parts outside the CDR3, is DAGVTQSPTHLIKTRGQQVTLRCSPKSGHDTVSWYQQALGQGPQFIFQYYEEEERQRGNFPDRFSGHQFPNYSSELNVNALLLGDSALYLCASSLARGRDEKLFFGSGTQLSVL.

This clone occurred a few times. The chain couples TRBV7-9 to TRBJ2-7; perhaps TRBD1 as D (5 bases). Germline values: CDR1 SEHNR, CDR2 FQNEAQ (reference sequence). Trimming cost V 0 bases and J 3 bases, with 9 bases left between them. The length of the CDR3 is 14 residues. CDR3: CASSLALDSYEQYF. In nucleotides, the CDR3 is TGTGCCAGCAGCTTAGCGTTAGACAGCTACGAGCAGTACTTC.

This clone appeared a few times. V usage is TRBV19 and J usage is TRBJ1-2; D is unclear. V dropped 6 bases and J dropped 4 bases, with 3 bases sitting between them. Germline loops: CDR1 LNHDA, CDR2 SQIVND (reference sequence). The CDR3 contains 10 residues. CDR3 coding DNA: TGTGCCAGTAGAGGCTATGGCTACACCTTC. This encodes CASRGYGYTF. The entire variable domain, with the rest obtained from reference TRBV19 and TRBJ1-2, is as follows: DGGITQSPKYLFRKEGQNVTLSCEQNLNHDAMYWYRQDPGQGLRLIYYSQIVNDFQKGDIAEGYSVSREKKESFPLTVTSAQKNPTAFYLCASRGYGYTFGSGTRLTVV.

CDR3 region: CASSLFMWGRDFYEQYF. DNA for the CDR3: TGTGCCAGCAGCTTATTTATGTGGGGGCGAGATTTCTACGAGCAGTACTTC. The V call is TRBV7-2, the J call TRBJ2-7; D possibly corresponds to TRBD1 (6 bases). Germline V gene sequence: CDR1 SGHTA, CDR2 FQGNSA. The CDR3 loop spans 17 amino acids. With 2 bases removed from V and 3 bases from J, the gap between germline ends came to 20 bases.

The J gene is TRBJ1-1, the V gene TRBV7-2; D is perhaps TRBD1 (5 bases). Germline V gene data show CDR1 as SGHTA and CDR2 as FQGNSA. The CDR3 is made up of 14 amino acids. Trimming removed 5 bases from V and 3 bases from J, with 13 bases in between. The CDR3 loop reads CASSVFMGHTEAFF. In DNA form, the CDR3 reads TGTGCCAGCAGCGTATTTATGGGGCACACTGAAGCTTTCTTT.

This chain connects TRBV30 to TRBJ2-5; TRBD2 is a possible D gene (6 bases). This CDR3 is 15 amino acids long. Trimming took 5 bases from V and 4 from J, leaving 20 bases between them. Germline V gives CDR1 GTSNPN, CDR2 SVGIG (reference sequence). The CDR3: CAWAGGVTYGETQYF. CDR3 sequence (DNA): TGTGCCTGGGCCGGCGGGGTGACCTACGGAGAGACCCAGTACTTC.

This chain connects TRBV29-1 to TRBJ2-1, with 7 positions matching TRBD2. Germline V CDR1 and CDR2: SQVTM, ANQGSEA. Unmatched junction bases numbered 21, after V lost 7 bases and J lost 6 bases. This CDR3 is built from 17 residues. Here the CDR3 reads CSAYDEGTAGDSNEQFF. In DNA form, the CDR3 reads TGCAGCGCCTACGACGAAGGGACTGCGGGAGACAGCAATGAGCAGTTCTTC.

V gene TRBV5-8 combines with J gene TRBJ1-4; D remains ambiguous. The CDR3 sequence is 12 residues long. CDR1 and CDR2 from the germline V gene are SGHTS and YDEGEE. Trimming stripped 0 bases from V and 11 bases from J, with 8 bases between. The chain's CDR3 is CASSLEALKLFF. The CDR3 DNA reads TGTGCCAGCAGCTTGGAGGCCCTTAAACTGTTTTTT. The entire variable domain, with the rest obtained from reference TRBV5-8 and TRBJ1-4, is as follows: EAGVTQSPTHLIKTRGQQATLRCSPISGHTSVYWYQQALGLGLQFLLWYDEGEERNRGNFPPRFSGRQFPNYSSELNVNALELEDSALYLCASSLEALKLFFGSGTQLSVL.

J is TRBJ1-1 and V is TRBV6-5; unclear D gene. CDR1 MNHEY and CDR2 SVGAGI come from the germline V gene. Trimming stripped 0 bases from V and 4 bases from J, with 9 bases between. There are 14 residues in the CDR3. CDR3 in amino acids: CASSYSLPSTEAFF. As DNA, the CDR3 is TGTGCCAGCAGTTACTCGTTACCCAGCACTGAAGCTTTCTTT.

The chain couples TRBV7-9 to TRBJ1-2, with a weak D call TRBD1 (6 bases). The V and J ends lost 3 bases and 7 bases respectively, with 18 bases between them. This CDR3 has 15 residues. Germline-derived CDR1 and CDR2 are SEHNR and FQNEAQ (reference sequence). This CDR3 is CASSLISAGELGYTF. CDR3 DNA sequence: TGTGCCAGCAGCTTGATTTCCGCAGGGGAACTTGGCTACACCTTC.

The rearrangement links TRBV9 to TRBJ2-7, with 10 positions matching TRBD2. V was pared by 0 bases and J by 4 bases, with 7 bases of the junction left unmatched. This CDR3 has 16 amino acids. From germline, CDR1 is SGDLS and CDR2 YYNGEE. CDR3 nucleotides: TGTGCCAGCAGCGTAGAGGAAGCGGGAGGGCCGTACGAGCAGTACTTC. Amino acid sequence: CASSVEEAGGPYEQYF. The full variable domain, completed using reference TRBV9 and TRBJ2-7, is DSGVTQTPKHLITATGQRVTLRCSPRSGDLSVYWYQQSLDQGLQFLIQYYNGEERAKGNILERFSAQQFPDLHSELNLSSLELGDSALYFCASSVEEAGGPYEQYFGPGTRLTVT.

The chain links TRBV10-1 to TRBJ2-7, with TRBD2 identical over 8 bases. Germline values: CDR1 WNHNN, CDR2 SYGVQD (reference sequence). V lost 2 bases and J lost 0; bases outside the gene matches: 6. The CDR3 has 16 amino acids. CDR3 in amino acids: CASSEGVAGFSYEQYF. Here the CDR3 DNA reads TGCGCCAGCAGTGAGGGGGTAGCGGGGTTCTCCTACGAGCAGTACTTC.

J is TRBJ2-1 and V is TRBV20-1, with D hard to call. Per germline, CDR1 DFQATT and CDR2 SNEGSKA (reference sequence). V lost 5 bases and J lost 10, with 9 bases in between. The CDR3 runs 10 residues. In nucleotides, the CDR3 is TGCAGTGCTGGCGAGTTGGAGCAGTTCTTC. This translates into CSAGELEQFF.

The chain recombines TRBV6-1 with TRBJ1-6; D is perhaps TRBD1 (6 bases). The CDR3 has 12 residues. Germline CDR1 is MNHNS and CDR2 is SASEGT. Trimming left V 7 bases short and J 9 bases short, with 10 bases between. CDR3 sequence: CASNGQTSPLHF. CDR3 DNA sequence: TGTGCCAGCAACGGACAGACTTCACCCCTCCACTTT.

A single count supports this clone. The genes are TRBV6-6 and TRBJ2-7; TRBD2 aligns across 8 bases. The germline V gene encodes CDR1 MNHNY and CDR2 SVGAGI (reference sequence). The CDR3 contains 16 residues. Losses at the gene ends were 2 bases for V and 5 bases for J; bases not matched to a gene: 11. The DNA of the CDR3 is TGTGCCAGCAGTTACGGATCGAGACTAGCGATCGACGAGCAGTACTTC. Protein: CASSYGSRLAIDEQYF.

The chain recombines TRBV6-1 with TRBJ2-6; 9 positions agree with TRBD1. This CDR3 spans 18 amino acids. V trimming: 4 bases; J trimming: 3 bases; junction bases outside the gene matches: 10. Germline V gene sequence: CDR1 MNHNS, CDR2 SASEGT. The CDR3 region is CASSGWDRVVDGANVLTF. Here the CDR3 DNA reads TGTGCCAGCAGTGGCTGGGACAGGGTAGTGGATGGGGCCAACGTCCTGACTTTC.